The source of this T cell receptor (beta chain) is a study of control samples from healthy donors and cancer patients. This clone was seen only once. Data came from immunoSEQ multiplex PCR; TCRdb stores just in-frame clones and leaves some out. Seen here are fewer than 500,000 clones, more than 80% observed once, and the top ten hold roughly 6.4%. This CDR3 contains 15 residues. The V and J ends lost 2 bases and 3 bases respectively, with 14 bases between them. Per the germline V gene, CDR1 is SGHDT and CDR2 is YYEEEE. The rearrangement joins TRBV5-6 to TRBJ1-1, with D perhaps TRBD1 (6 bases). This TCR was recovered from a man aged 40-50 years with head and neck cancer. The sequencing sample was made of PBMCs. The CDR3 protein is CASSFAGAGYTEAFF. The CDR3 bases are TGTGCCAGCAGCTTTGCAGGGGCCGGGTACACTGAAGCTTTCTTT.